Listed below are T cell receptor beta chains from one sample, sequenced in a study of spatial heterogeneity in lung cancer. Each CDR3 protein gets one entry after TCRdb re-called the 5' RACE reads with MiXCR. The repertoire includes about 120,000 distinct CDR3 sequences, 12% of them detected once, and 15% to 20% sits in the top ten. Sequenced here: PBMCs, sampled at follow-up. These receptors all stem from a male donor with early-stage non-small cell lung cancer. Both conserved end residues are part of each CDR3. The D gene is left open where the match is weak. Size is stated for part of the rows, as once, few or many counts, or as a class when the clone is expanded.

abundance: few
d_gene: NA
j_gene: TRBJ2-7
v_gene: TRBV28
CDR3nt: TGTGCCAGCACTCGGGGGACAGTCACCTACGAGCAGTACTTC
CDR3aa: CASTRGTVTYEQYF

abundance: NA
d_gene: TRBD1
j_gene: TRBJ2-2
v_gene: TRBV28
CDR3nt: TGTGCCAGCTTAACAGGGGGCAACACCGGGGAGCTGTTTTTT
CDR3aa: CASLTGGNTGELFF

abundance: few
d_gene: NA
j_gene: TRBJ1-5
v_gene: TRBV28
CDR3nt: TGTGCCAGCAGTTGGGGGAGTCTCCATCAGCCCCAGCATTTT
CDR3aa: CASSWGSLHQPQHF

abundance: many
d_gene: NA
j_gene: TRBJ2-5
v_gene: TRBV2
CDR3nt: TGTGCCAGCAGCCCAGGGTCGGAGACCCAGTACTTC
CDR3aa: CASSPGSETQYF

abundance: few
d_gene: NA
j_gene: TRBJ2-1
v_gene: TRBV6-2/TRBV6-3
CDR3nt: TGTGCCAGTCTCACAGCGGGTCACTCCTACAATGAGCAGTTCTTC
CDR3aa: CASLTAGHSYNEQFF

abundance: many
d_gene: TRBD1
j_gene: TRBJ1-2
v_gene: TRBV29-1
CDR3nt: TGCAGCGTTGTAGGGGGCCATGGCTACACCTTC
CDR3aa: CSVVGGHGYTF

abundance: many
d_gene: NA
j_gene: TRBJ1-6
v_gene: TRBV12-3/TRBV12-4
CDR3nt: TGTGCCAGCAGCCCGTTAGGCGAATCCCTCCACTTT
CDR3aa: CASSPLGESLHF

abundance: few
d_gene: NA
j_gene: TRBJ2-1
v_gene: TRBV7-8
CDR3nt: TGTGCCAGCAGCCTCAGCTCCTACAATGAGCAGTTCTTC
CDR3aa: CASSLSSYNEQFF

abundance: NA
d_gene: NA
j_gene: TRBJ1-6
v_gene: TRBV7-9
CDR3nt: TGTGCCAGCAGCAGTGGAGGGGGTAATAATTCACCCCTCCACTTT
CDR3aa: CASSSGGGNNSPLHF

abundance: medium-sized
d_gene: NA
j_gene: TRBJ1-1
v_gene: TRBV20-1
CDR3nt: TGCAGTGCTGGAGACGCAGGGTCTTGGGACACTGAAGCTTTCTTT
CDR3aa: CSAGDAGSWDTEAFF

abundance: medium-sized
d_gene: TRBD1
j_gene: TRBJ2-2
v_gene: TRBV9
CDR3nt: TGTGCCAGCAGCGACGGACAGGTTTCGAACACCGGGGAGCTGTTTTTT
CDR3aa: CASSDGQVSNTGELFF

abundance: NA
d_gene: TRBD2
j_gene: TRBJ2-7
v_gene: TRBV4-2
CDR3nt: TGTGCCAGCAGCCCACATTCCGGGACTAGCGGGGGGGCAGCCCTGGGATACGAGCAGTACTTC
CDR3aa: CASSPHSGTSGGAALGYEQYF

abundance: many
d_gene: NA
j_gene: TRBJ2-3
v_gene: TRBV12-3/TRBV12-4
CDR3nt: TGTGCCAGCAGTCCCAGGGGGGCAGGCACAGATACGCAGTATTTT
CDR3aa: CASSPRGAGTDTQYF

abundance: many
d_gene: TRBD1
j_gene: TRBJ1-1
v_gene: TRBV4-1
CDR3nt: TGCGCCAGCAGCTGGGACAGTAAAAACACTGAAGCTTTCTTT
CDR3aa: CASSWDSKNTEAFF

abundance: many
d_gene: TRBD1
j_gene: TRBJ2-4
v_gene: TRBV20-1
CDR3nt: TGCAGTGCTAGTCGACAGGGGATCGGCATTCAGTACTTC
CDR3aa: CSASRQGIGIQYF

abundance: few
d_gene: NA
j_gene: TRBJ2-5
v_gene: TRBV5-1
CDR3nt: TGCGCCAGCAGCTTGGAGGTTTTTGGGCAGGGCGAGACCCAGTACTTC
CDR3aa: CASSLEVFGQGETQYF

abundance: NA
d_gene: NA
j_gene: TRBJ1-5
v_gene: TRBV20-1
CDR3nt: TGCAGTGCTAGAGATAGGCTGACCGTTAGCAATCAGCCCCAGCATTTT
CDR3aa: CSARDRLTVSNQPQHF

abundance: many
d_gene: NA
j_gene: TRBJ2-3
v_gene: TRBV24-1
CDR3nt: TGTGCCACCAGTTCTGGAGGGGGGACAGATACGCAGTATTTT
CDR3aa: CATSSGGGTDTQYF

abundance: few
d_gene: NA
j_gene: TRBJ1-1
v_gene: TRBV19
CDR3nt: TGTGCCAGTAGGTACTCCGGTATAATGAACACTGAAGCTTTCTTT
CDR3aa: CASRYSGIMNTEAFF

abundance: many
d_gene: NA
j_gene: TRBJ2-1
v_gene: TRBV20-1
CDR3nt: TGCAGTGCGGGGGGCTTCGCCTACAATGAGCAGTTCTTC
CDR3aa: CSAGGFAYNEQFF

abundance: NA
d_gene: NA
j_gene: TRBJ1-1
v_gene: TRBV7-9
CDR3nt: TGTGCCAGCAGCTTTACGCAAAACACTGAAGCTTTCTTT
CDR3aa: CASSFTQNTEAFF

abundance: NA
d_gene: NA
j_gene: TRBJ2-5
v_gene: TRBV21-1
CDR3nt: TGTGCCAGCAGCAAAGGATCGGGACACCTCCAAGAGACCCAGTACTTC
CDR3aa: CASSKGSGHLQETQYF

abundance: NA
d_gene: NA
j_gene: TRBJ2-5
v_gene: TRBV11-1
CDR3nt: TGTGCCAGCAGCCCCCCCGACAGAGAGACCCAGTACTTC
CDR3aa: CASSPPDRETQYF

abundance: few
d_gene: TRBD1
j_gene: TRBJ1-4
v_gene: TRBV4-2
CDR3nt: TGTGCCAGCAGCCTGACAGGGGGGCAGACTGAAAAACTGTTTTTT
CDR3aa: CASSLTGGQTEKLFF

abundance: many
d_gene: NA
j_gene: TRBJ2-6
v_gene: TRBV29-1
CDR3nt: TGCAGCGTTGCGGGGGCCAACGTCCTGACTTTC
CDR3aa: CSVAGANVLTF

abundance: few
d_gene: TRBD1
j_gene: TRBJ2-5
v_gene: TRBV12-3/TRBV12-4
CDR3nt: TGTGCCAGCAGCCGGACAGGAAATCAAGAGACCCAGTACTTC
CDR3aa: CASSRTGNQETQYF

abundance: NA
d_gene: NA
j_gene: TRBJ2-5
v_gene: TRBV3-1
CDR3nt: TGTGCCAGCAGCCACCGGGCAGCGAACACCCGGTACTTC
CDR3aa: CASSHRAANTRYF

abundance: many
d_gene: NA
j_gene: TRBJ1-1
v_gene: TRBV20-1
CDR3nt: TGCAGCCCAGGGGTCATGAACACTGAAGCTTTCTTT
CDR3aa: CSPGVMNTEAFF

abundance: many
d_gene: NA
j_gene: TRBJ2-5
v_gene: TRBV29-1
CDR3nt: TGCAGCGTAAAGGAAGGGCAGGAGACCCAGTACTTC
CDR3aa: CSVKEGQETQYF

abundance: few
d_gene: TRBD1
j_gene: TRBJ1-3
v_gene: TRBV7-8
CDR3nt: TGTGCCAGCAGCTTTGACAGGGGGCCTGGAAACACCATATATTTT
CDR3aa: CASSFDRGPGNTIYF

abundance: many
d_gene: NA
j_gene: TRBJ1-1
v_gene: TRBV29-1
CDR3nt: TGCAGTGGGACAACTAGAGGCACTGAAGCTTTCTTT
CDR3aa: CSGTTRGTEAFF

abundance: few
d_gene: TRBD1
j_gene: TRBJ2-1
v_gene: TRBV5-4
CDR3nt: TGTGCCAGCAGCTTTGGACAGGATAACTACAATGAGCAGTTCTTC
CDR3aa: CASSFGQDNYNEQFF

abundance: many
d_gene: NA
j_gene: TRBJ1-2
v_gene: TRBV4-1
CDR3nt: TGCGCCAGCAGCCAAGATCTCCTGGAACCTAATGGCTACACCTTC
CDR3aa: CASSQDLLEPNGYTF

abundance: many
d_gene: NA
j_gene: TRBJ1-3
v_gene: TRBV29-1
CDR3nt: TGCAGCGTTGTGACCGTTCAAGGACCTGGAAACACCATATATTTT
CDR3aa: CSVVTVQGPGNTIYF

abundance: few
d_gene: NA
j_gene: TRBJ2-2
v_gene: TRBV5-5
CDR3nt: TGTGCCAGCAGCTTGTACGGCGGGGAGCTGTTTTTT
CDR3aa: CASSLYGGELFF

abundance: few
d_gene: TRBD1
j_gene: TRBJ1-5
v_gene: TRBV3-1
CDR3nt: TGTGCCGGGGGGACAGTAAGTCAGCCCCAGCATTTT
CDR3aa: CAGGTVSQPQHF

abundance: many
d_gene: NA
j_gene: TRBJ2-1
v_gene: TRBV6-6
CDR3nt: TGTGCCAGCAGTTACTTACCGGGGCTGGTGGATGAGCAGTTCTTC
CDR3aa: CASSYLPGLVDEQFF

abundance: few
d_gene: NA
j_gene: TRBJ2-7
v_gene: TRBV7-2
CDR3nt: TGTGCCAGCAGCTTATCTGGAGAGCCCCGGTTTTACGAGCAGTACTTC
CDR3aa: CASSLSGEPRFYEQYF

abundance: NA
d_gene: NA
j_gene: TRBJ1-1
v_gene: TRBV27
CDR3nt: TGTGCCAGCAGTTTATGGGCGATTCCGGGGAGTGACACTGAAGCTTTCTTT
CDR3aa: CASSLWAIPGSDTEAFF

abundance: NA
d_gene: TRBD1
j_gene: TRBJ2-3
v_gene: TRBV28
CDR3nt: TGTGCCAGCAGCCCGGGACAGCACACAGATACGCAGTATTTT
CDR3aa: CASSPGQHTDTQYF

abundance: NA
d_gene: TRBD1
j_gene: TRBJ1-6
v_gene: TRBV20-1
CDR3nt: TGCAGTGCTAGAGAAAGTTCAGGGGGAAATTCACCCCTCCACTTT
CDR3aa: CSARESSGGNSPLHF

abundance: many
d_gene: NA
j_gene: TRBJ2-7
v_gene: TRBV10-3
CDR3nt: TGTGCCATCAGTGAGTCCGGGACCTTGGCGGCCTACGAGCAGTACTTC
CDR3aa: CAISESGTLAAYEQYF

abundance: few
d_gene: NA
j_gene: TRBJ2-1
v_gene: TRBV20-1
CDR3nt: TGCAGTGCTTACGGCCCCTACAATGAGCAGTTCTTC
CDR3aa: CSAYGPYNEQFF

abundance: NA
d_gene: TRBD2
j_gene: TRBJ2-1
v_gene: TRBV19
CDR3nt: TGTGCCAGTAGTCGGAGCGGGGATACCTACAATGAGCAGTTCTTC
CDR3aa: CASSRSGDTYNEQFF

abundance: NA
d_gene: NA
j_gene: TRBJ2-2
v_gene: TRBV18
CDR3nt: TGTGCCAGCTCACCACGCCAGTCTCTAAACACCGGGGAGCTGTTTTTT
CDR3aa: CASSPRQSLNTGELFF